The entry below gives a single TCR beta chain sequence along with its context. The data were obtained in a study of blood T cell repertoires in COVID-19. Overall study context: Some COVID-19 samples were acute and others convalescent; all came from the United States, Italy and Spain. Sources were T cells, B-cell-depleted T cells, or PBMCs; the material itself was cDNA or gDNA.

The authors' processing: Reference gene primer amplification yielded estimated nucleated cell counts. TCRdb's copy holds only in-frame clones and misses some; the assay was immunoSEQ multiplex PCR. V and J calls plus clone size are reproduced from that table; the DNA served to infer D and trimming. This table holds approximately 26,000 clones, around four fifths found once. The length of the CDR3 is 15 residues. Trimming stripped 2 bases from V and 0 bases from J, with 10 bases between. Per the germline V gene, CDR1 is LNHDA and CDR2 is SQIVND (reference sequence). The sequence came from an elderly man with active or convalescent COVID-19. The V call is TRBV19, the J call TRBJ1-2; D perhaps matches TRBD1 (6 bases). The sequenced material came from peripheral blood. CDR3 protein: CASSITWDTNYGYTF. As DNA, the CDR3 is TGTGCCAGTAGTATAACCTGGGACACTAACTATGGCTACACCTTC.